This T cell receptor beta chain was found in a study of blood T cells in healthy people across ages. Study results and limitations: While age rose, TCR beta diversity per million T cells dropped in a roughly linear way. Changes seen in expanded clonotypes were possibly confounded by donor CMV status left unknown. Naive T cell percentage showed a strong correlation with the diversity of TCR beta.

Extraction yielded at least 5 micrograms of total RNA per sample. Trimming took off 6 bases at V and 0 bases at J, with 16 bases between the two ends. This CDR3 has 16 residues. From germline, CDR1 is SGDLS and CDR2 YYNGEE. With a J-beta primer mix and a sample-barcoded 5' primer, a second PCR ran about 7 to 11 cycles. TCRdb itself ran the 5' RACE reads through MiXCR, one entry per CDR3 protein. The table shows around 1,100,000 distinct CDR3 sequences, with less than 45% occurring only once. Concerning this clonotype itself: Its antigen is unidentified.

The sample was blood. The chain links TRBV9 to TRBJ2-1, with unresolved D. This receptor was identified in a man between 18 and 29 years old in good health. The CDR3 DNA reads as TGTGCCAGCACCCCCAGGAAGGATTTCTCCTACAATGAGCAGTTCTTC. It is translated as CASTPRKDFSYNEQFF.